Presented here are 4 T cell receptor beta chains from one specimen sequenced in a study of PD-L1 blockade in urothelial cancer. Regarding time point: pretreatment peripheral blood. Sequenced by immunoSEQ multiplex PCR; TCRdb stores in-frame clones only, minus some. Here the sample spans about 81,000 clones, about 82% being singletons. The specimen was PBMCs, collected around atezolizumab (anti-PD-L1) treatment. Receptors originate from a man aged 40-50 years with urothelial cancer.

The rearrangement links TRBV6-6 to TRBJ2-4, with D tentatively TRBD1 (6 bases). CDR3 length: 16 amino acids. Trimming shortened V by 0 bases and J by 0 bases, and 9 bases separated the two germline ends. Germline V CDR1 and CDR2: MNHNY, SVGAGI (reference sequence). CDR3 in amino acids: CASSYSSGVAKNIQYF. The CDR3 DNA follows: TGTGCCAGCAGTTACTCGTCAGGGGTAGCCAAAAACATTCAGTACTTC.

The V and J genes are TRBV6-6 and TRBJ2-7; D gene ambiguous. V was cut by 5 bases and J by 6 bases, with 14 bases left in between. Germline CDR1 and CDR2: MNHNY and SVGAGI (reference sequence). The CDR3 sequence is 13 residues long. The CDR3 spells CASSQPPRPEQYF. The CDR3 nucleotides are TGTGCCAGCAGTCAGCCCCCGCGGCCCGAGCAGTACTTC.

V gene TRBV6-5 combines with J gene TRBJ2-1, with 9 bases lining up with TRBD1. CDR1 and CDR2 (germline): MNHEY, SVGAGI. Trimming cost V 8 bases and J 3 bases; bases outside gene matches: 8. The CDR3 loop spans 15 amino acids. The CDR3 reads CASGPGGQGYNEQFF. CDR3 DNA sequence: TGTGCCAGCGGACCGGGGGGACAGGGCTACAATGAGCAGTTCTTC.

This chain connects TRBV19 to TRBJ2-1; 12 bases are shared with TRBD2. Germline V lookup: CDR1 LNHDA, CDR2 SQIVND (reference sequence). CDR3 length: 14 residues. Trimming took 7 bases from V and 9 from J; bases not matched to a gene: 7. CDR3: CASTLTSGRSEQFF. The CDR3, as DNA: TGTGCCAGTACGTTGACTAGCGGGAGAAGTGAGCAGTTCTTC.